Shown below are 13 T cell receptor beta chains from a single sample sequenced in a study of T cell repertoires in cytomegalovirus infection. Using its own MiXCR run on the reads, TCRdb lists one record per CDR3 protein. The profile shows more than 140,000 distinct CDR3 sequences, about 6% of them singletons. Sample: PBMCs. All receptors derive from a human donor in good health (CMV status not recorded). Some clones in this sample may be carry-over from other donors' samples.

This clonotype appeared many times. Written as DNA, the CDR3 is TGTGCCAGCAGCTCGAGGACAGGGAGTGCCAATCAGCCCCAGCATTTT. It translates to CASSSRTGSANQPQHF. The chain joins TRBV7-8 to TRBJ1-5, with 8 bases aligning to TRBD1. V dropped 4 bases and J dropped 3; count of bases not matched to a gene: 8. The germline gives CDR1 SGHVS, CDR2 FQNEAQ. The CDR3 consists of 16 residues.

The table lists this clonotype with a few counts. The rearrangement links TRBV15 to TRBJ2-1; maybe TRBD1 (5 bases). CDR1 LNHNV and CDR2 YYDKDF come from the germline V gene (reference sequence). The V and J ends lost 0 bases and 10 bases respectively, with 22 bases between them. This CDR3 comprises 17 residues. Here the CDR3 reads CATSRDSLKVTGREQFF. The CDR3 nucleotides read TGTGCCACCAGCAGAGATTCTTTGAAGGTCACAGGAAGAGAGCAGTTCTTC.

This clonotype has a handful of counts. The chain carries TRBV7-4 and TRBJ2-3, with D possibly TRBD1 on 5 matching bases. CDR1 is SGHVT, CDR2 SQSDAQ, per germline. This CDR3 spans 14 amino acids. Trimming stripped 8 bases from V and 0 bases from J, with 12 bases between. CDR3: CASVARQSTDTQYF. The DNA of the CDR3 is TGTGCCAGCGTTGCCCGACAGAGCACAGATACGCAGTATTTT.

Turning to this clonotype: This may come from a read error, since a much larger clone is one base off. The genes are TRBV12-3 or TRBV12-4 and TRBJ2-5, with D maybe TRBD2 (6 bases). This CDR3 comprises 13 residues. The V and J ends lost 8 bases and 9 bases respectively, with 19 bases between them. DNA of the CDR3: TGTGCCAGCGCCGCCTGGGGGGAGGAGGCCCAGTACTTC. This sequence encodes CASAAWGEEAQYF.

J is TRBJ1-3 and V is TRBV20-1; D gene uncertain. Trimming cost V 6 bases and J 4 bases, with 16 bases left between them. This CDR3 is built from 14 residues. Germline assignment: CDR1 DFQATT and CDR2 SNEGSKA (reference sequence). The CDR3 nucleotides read TGCAGTGCGCCCACCCAAGGGATCGGAAACACCATATATTTT. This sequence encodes CSAPTQGIGNTIYF.

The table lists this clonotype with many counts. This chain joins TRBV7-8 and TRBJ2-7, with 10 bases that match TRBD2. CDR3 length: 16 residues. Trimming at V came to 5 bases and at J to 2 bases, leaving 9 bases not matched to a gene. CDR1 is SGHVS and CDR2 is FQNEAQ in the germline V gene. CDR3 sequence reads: CASSPRLAGDTYEQYF. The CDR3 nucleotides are TGTGCCAGCAGCCCTAGACTAGCGGGCGATACCTACGAGCAGTACTTC.

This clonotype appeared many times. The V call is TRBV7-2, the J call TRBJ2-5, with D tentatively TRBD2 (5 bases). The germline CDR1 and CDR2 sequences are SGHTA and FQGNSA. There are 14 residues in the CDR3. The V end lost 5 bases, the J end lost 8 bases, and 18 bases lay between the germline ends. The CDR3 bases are TGTGCCAGCAGCCCCGGGCCAAATCTAGCTACCCAGTACTTC. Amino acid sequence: CASSPGPNLATQYF. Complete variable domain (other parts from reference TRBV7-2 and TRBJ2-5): GAGVSQSPSNKVTEKGKDVELRCDPISGHTALYWYRQSLGQGLEFLIYFQGNSAPDKSGLPSDRFSAERTGGSVSTLTIQRTQQEDSAVYLCASSPGPNLATQYFGPGTRLLVL.

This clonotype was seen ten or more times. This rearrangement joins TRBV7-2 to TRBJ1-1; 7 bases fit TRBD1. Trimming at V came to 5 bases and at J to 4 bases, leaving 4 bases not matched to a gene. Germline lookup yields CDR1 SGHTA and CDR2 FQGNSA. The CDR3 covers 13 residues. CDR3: CASSTDRFTEAFF. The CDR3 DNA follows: TGTGCCAGCAGCACGGACAGGTTCACTGAAGCTTTCTTT. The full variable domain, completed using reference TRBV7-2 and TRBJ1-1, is GAGVSQSPSNKVTEKGKDVELRCDPISGHTALYWYRQSLGQGLEFLIYFQGNSAPDKSGLPSDRFSAERTGGSVSTLTIQRTQQEDSAVYLCASSTDRFTEAFFGQGTRLTVV.

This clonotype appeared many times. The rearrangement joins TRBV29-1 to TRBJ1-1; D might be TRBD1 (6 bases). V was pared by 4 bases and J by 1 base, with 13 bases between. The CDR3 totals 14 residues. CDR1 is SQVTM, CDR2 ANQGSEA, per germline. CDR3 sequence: CSVALGTPNTEAFF. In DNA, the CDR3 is TGCAGCGTTGCGCTCGGGACACCGAACACTGAAGCTTTCTTT.

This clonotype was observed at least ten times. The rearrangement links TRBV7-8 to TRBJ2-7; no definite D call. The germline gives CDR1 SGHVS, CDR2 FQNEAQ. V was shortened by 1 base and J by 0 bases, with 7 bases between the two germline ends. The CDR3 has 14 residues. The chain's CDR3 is CASSLGAVSYEQYF. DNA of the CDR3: TGTGCCAGCAGCTTAGGTGCAGTCTCCTACGAGCAGTACTTC. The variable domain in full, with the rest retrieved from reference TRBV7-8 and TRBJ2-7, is GAGVSQSPRYKVAKRGQDVALRCDPISGHVSLFWYQQALGQGPEFLTYFQNEAQLDKSGLPSDRFFAERPEGSVSTLKIQRTQQEDSAVYLCASSLGAVSYEQYFGPGTRLTVT.

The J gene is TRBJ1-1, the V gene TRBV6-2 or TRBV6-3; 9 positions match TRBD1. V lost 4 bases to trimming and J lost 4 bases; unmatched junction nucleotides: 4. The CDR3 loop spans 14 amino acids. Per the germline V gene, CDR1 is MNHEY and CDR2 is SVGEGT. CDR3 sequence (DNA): TGTGCCAGCAGTTGGACAGGGGTAGGCACTGAAGCTTTCTTT. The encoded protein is CASSWTGVGTEAFF.

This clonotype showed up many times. CDR3 coding DNA: TGTGCCAGTTGTACACAGGGGGCGCGGAATGAGCAGTTCTTC. Protein sequence: CASCTQGARNEQFF. The chain has TRBV19 and TRBJ2-1; 9 bases map to TRBD1. Per germline, CDR1 LNHDA and CDR2 SQIVND (reference sequence). This CDR3 has 14 amino acids. With V trimmed by 8 bases and J by 7 bases, 9 bases remained unmatched.

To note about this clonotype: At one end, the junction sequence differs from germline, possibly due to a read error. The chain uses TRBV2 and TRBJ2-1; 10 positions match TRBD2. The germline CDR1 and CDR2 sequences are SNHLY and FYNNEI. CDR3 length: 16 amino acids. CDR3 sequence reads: CPRVAGGQGSYNEQFF. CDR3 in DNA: TGTCCCAGGGTAGCGGGGGGCCAAGGCTCCTACAATGAGCAGTTCTTC. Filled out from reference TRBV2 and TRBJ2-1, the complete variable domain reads EPEVTQTPSHQVTQMGQEVILRCVPISNHLYFYWYRQILGQKVEFLVSFYNNEISEKSEIFDDQFSVERPDGSNFTLKIRSTKLEDSAMYFCPRVAGGQGSYNEQFFGPGTRLTVL.